The 31 T cell receptor beta chains reported below all come from one sample, sequenced in a study of blood T cell repertoires in COVID-19. Data came from immunoSEQ multiplex PCR; TCRdb stores just in-frame clones and leaves some out. The sample yields some 140,000 clones, approximately 80% seen once. Sample: peripheral blood. The receptors were gathered from a woman aged 55-70 years with COVID-19, enrolled during active disease.

V is TRBV6-1 and J is TRBJ2-7; D remains unclear. This CDR3 has 14 residues. The germline V gene encodes CDR1 MNHNS and CDR2 SASEGT. V was clipped by 0 bases and J by 0 bases, with 6 bases between them. The chain's CDR3 is CASSEARSSYEQYF. CDR3 sequence (DNA): TGTGCCAGCAGTGAAGCCCGTAGCTCCTACGAGCAGTACTTC.

The chain has TRBV19 and TRBJ2-7; the D is unclear. The CDR3 covers 16 residues. CDR1 and CDR2 from the germline V gene are LNHDA and SQIVND (reference sequence). Deletions cut 0 bases from V and 0 bases from J, with 12 bases between. The CDR3 region is CASSIDPASSSYEQYF. For the CDR3, the DNA is TGTGCCAGTAGTATAGACCCAGCGTCGAGCTCCTACGAGCAGTACTTC.

CDR3 nucleotide sequence: TGTGCCAGCAGCCAAGATCTGTACTCTGGAAACACCATATATTTT. Amino acids: CASSQDLYSGNTIYF. The chain has TRBV3-1 (or the pseudogene TRBV3-2) and TRBJ1-3; no reliable D call. Trimming left V 0 bases short and J 0 bases short, with 6 bases between. The CDR3 runs to 15 residues. Germline loops: CDR1 LGHDT, CDR2 YNNKEL (reference sequence).

The genes are TRBV2 and TRBJ1-1, with D uncertain. Germline V CDR1 and CDR2: SNHLY, FYNNEI. This CDR3 is 14 amino acids long. V shed 7 bases and J shed 2 bases, with 14 bases lying between them. CDR3 loop: CASNDLDFNTEAFF. For the CDR3, the DNA is TGTGCCAGCAATGACCTAGATTTTAACACTGAAGCTTTCTTT.

The chain combines TRBV5-5 with TRBJ1-5, with 8 bases lining up with TRBD1. V lost 4 bases to trimming and J lost 6 bases; unmatched junction nucleotides: 6. The CDR3 has 14 amino acids. Germline CDR1 and CDR2: SGHKS and YYEKEE (reference sequence). The CDR3 DNA follows: TGTGCCAGCAGCCCGGACAGGGCCCGTCAGCCCCAGCATTTT. It specifies CASSPDRARQPQHF.

The chain couples TRBV6-5 to TRBJ1-5; weak D call: TRBD1 (5 bases). Deletions cut 10 bases from V and 1 base from J, with 11 bases between. The germline V gene encodes CDR1 MNHEY and CDR2 SVGAGI. The CDR3 consists of 13 residues. As DNA, the CDR3 is TGTGCCACCGGGGGGGGAAGCAATCAGCCCCAGCATTTT. This codes for CATGGGSNQPQHF.

The chain combines TRBV7-8 with TRBJ1-3; 9 bases are shared with TRBD1. J lost 8 bases, V lost 3 bases, and 8 bases had no gene match. Germline CDR1 SGHVS, CDR2 FQNEAQ. This CDR3 comprises 15 residues. The CDR3 here is CASSFGGQGRYTIYF. The CDR3 nucleotides read TGTGCCAGCAGCTTTGGGGGACAGGGTAGATACACCATATATTTT.

The rearrangement joins TRBV7-6 to TRBJ1-3, with D tentatively TRBD1 (5 bases). The V and J ends lost 0 bases and 0 bases respectively, with 9 bases between them. The CDR3 is 16 amino acids. Germline V gene lookup returns CDR1 SGHVS and CDR2 FNYEAQ. CDR3 coding DNA: TGTGCCAGCAGCTTAGCATCAGGGTTCTCTGGAAACACCATATATTTT. Protein product: CASSLASGFSGNTIYF.

The chain employs TRBV5-1 and TRBJ2-7; TRBD1 agrees at 7 bases. Germline trimming cut 6 bases from V and 6 bases from J; bases unmatched to any gene: 9. The CDR3 is 13 residues long. Germline assignment: CDR1 SGHRS and CDR2 YFSETQ. CDR3: CASTLDRASEQYF. CDR3 DNA: TGCGCCAGCACTCTAGACAGGGCCAGCGAGCAGTACTTC.

The CDR3 spells CASGLAGGKLFF. The DNA of the CDR3 is TGTGCCAGTGGGTTGGCAGGAGGAAAACTGTTTTTT. This chain joins TRBV12-3 or TRBV12-4 and TRBJ1-4; D call uncertain. V was pared by 9 bases and J by 10 bases, with 15 bases between. The CDR3 loop spans 12 amino acids.

V usage is TRBV6-1 and J usage is TRBJ1-2; D is possibly TRBD1 (5 bases). V was clipped by 2 bases and J by 4 bases, with 8 bases between them. CDR1 is MNHNS and CDR2 is SASEGT in the germline V gene. The CDR3 spans 13 residues. The CDR3 region has the DNA TGTGCCAGCAGTGAAAGGACACTCTATGGCTACACCTTC. Its protein is CASSERTLYGYTF.

The rearrangement links TRBV7-9 to TRBJ1-4; D not certain. Germline V lookup: CDR1 SEHNR, CDR2 FQNEAQ (reference sequence). With 5 bases removed from V and 4 bases from J, the gap between germline ends came to 17 bases. CDR3 size: 16 residues. The CDR3 nucleotides are TGTGCCAGCAGCCACGGATCAACCGGGATTAATGAAAAACTGTTTTTT. Translation: CASSHGSTGINEKLFF.

This clone was detected a few times. The chain has TRBV7-9 and TRBJ2-2, with D tentatively TRBD2 (9 bases). V was cut by 4 bases and J by 6 bases, with 27 bases left in between. The CDR3 contains 19 residues. CDR1 SEHNR and CDR2 FQNEAQ come from the germline V gene (reference sequence). This CDR3 reads CASSSDRGLADFAPGELFF. In DNA form, the CDR3 reads TGTGCCAGCAGCTCCGACAGGGGACTAGCTGATTTTGCGCCCGGGGAGCTGTTTTTT.

CDR3 region: CASSTYRGQYEKLFF. The DNA of the CDR3 is TGTGCCAGCAGCACCTACAGGGGGCAGTATGAAAAACTGTTTTTT. The chain joins TRBV7-9 to TRBJ1-4, with 9 bases lining up with TRBD1. This CDR3 is built from 15 residues. V lost 5 bases to trimming and J lost 6 bases; unmatched junction nucleotides: 7. Per germline, CDR1 SEHNR and CDR2 FQNEAQ (reference sequence). Filled out from reference TRBV7-9 and TRBJ1-4, the complete variable domain reads DTGVSQNPRHKITKRGQNVTFRCDPISEHNRLYWYRQTLGQGPEFLTYFQNEAQLEKSRLLSDRFSAERPKGSFSTLEIQRTEQGDSAMYLCASSTYRGQYEKLFFGSGTQLSVL.

The J gene is TRBJ2-2, the V gene TRBV10-2; TRBD2 agrees at 7 bases. Trimming took 7 bases from V and 3 from J; bases not matched to a gene: 5. The CDR3 consists of 14 residues. The V gene's germline CDR1 is WSHSY and CDR2 SAAADI. This chain's CDR3 is CASMASGYTGELFF. The CDR3 region has the DNA TGCGCCAGCATGGCTAGCGGTTACACCGGGGAGCTGTTTTTT.

V gene TRBV6-6 combines with J gene TRBJ1-1; D remains unclear. Germline CDR1 reads MNHNY; CDR2 reads SVGAGI (reference sequence). V lost 0 bases, J lost 4 bases, and 6 bases lay in between. The CDR3 is made up of 13 amino acids. CDR3 nucleotide sequence: TGTGCCAGCAGTTACTCGTCCTTCACTGAAGCTTTCTTT. Its protein is CASSYSSFTEAFF.

CDR3 amino acids: CASSAHPPSGKIYEQYF. Written as DNA, the CDR3 is TGTGCCAGCAGCGCACACCCTCCTAGCGGTAAGATCTACGAGCAGTACTTC. V usage is TRBV7-3 and J usage is TRBJ2-7; 7 bases fit TRBD2. There are 17 residues in the CDR3. Per germline, CDR1 SGHTA and CDR2 FQGTGA. Unmatched junction bases numbered 16, after V lost 5 bases and J lost 3 bases.

The CDR3 DNA reads as TGTGCCAGCAGTCCGCTTCAGCCGGGACAGGGAGGGAGCAATCAGCCCCAGCATTTT. Its protein product is CASSPLQPGQGGSNQPQHF. The V and J genes are TRBV7-9 and TRBJ1-5; 9 bases are a match to TRBD1. Germline V CDR1 and CDR2: SEHNR, FQNEAQ (reference sequence). CDR3 length: 19 residues. J gave up 1 base and V 6 bases, and 16 bases lay outside the gene matches.

By share, this clone ranks as large. This chain links TRBV9 with TRBJ1-2; D might be TRBD1 (6 bases). Germline V lookup: CDR1 SGDLS, CDR2 YYNGEE. V was cut by 0 bases and J by 4 bases, with 19 bases left in between. This CDR3 comprises 17 residues. The CDR3 spells CASSVGLAGDLSYGYTF. The CDR3 region has the DNA TGTGCCAGCAGCGTAGGTCTCGCAGGGGATCTCTCCTATGGCTACACCTTC.

The chain has TRBV3-1 (or the pseudogene TRBV3-2) and TRBJ1-3; D is ambiguous. This CDR3 has 14 residues. Germline loops: CDR1 LGHDT, CDR2 YNNKEL (reference sequence). With 1 base removed from V and 3 bases from J, the gap between germline ends came to 7 bases. The CDR3 bases are TGTGCCAGCAGCCAAGGGTATAGTGGAAACACCATATATTTT. This translates into CASSQGYSGNTIYF.

The chain employs TRBV19 and TRBJ1-1; D uncertain. This CDR3 is 14 amino acids long. Germline loops: CDR1 LNHDA, CDR2 SQIVND (reference sequence). Trimming shortened V by 0 bases and J by 0 bases, and 5 bases separated the two germline ends. The CDR3 spells CASSIEQLNTEAFF. In DNA, the CDR3 is TGTGCCAGTAGTATAGAGCAGTTGAACACTGAAGCTTTCTTT.

CDR3 nucleotide sequence: TGTGCCAGCACCGACAGGGGGCGGGGTGAAGCTTTCTTT. Residues: CASTDRGRGEAFF. The V call is TRBV6-5, the J call TRBJ1-1; 10 bases match TRBD1. The CDR3 consists of 13 residues. Germline trimming cut 7 bases from V and 7 bases from J; bases unmatched to any gene: 6. Germline V gene lookup returns CDR1 MNHEY and CDR2 SVGAGI.

The chain joins TRBV6-5 to TRBJ1-1; TRBD1 agrees at 8 bases. Germline lookup yields CDR1 MNHEY and CDR2 SVGAGI. The V gene end was trimmed by 7 bases and the J gene end by 4 bases; junction bases not matched to a gene: 8. The CDR3 loop spans 14 amino acids. The CDR3 protein is CASIPQGASTEAFF. The CDR3 nucleotides read TGTGCCAGCATTCCGCAGGGGGCGAGCACTGAAGCTTTCTTT.

A single count supports this clone. This sequence joins TRBV19 and TRBJ1-1; TRBD1 is a possible D gene (5 bases). Trimming removed 6 bases at V and 6 bases at J, with 11 bases between. The germline CDR1 and CDR2 sequences are LNHDA and SQIVND (reference sequence). The CDR3 sequence is 12 residues long. The CDR3, as DNA: TGTGCCAGTAGCCCGGGGGGTCCTGAAGCTTTCTTT. This sequence encodes CASSPGGPEAFF.

The chain joins TRBV3-1 (or the pseudogene TRBV3-2) to TRBJ1-4; 10 bases agree with TRBD1. With 4 bases clipped from V and 8 bases from J, the junction kept 7 bases outside the gene matches. The CDR3 sequence is 15 residues long. Germline V lookup: CDR1 LGHDT, CDR2 YNNKEL (reference sequence). The DNA of the CDR3 is TGTGCCAGCAGCCTCCGGACAGGGGGAGAGGAAAAACTGTTTTTT. Its translation: CASSLRTGGEEKLFF.

This chain links TRBV18 with TRBJ2-2; TRBD1 aligns across 7 bases. Trimming removed 2 bases from V and 5 bases from J; junction bases left unmatched: 5. This CDR3 is built from 15 residues. Germline V gives CDR1 KGHSH, CDR2 LQKENI. The CDR3 loop reads CASSPSTGVTGELFF. DNA for the CDR3: TGTGCCAGCTCACCAAGTACAGGGGTAACCGGGGAGCTGTTTTTT.

The chain joins TRBV27 to TRBJ2-1; no firm D call. In germline, CDR1 is MNHEY, CDR2 SMNVEV (reference sequence). The CDR3 has 18 residues. The V end lost 3 bases, the J end lost 0 bases, and 18 bases lay between the germline ends. The CDR3 loop is CASSLYFGGMSSYNEQFF. The CDR3 bases are TGTGCCAGCAGTTTGTATTTTGGCGGTATGAGCTCCTACAATGAGCAGTTCTTC.

The chain couples TRBV5-4 to TRBJ2-5, with TRBD2 as a possible D gene (6 bases). The V gene's germline CDR1 is SGHNT and CDR2 YYREEE (reference sequence). Trimming stripped 6 bases from V and 4 bases from J, with 19 bases between. The CDR3 has 15 amino acids. The CDR3 spells CASKEGLTLSETQYF. DNA for the CDR3: TGTGCCAGCAAGGAGGGACTTACTCTGTCAGAGACCCAGTACTTC.

This clone has just one count. V is TRBV15 and J is TRBJ2-7; 10 bases align to TRBD1. The V gene's germline CDR1 is LNHNV and CDR2 YYDKDF (reference sequence). There are 15 residues in the CDR3. The junction had 8 bases not matched to a gene; V was cut back by 5 bases and J by 4 bases. In DNA, the CDR3 is TGTGCCACCAGCGGTTCCGGGACAGGGGCATACGAGCAGTACTTC. This sequence encodes CATSGSGTGAYEQYF.

The chain links TRBV29-1 to TRBJ2-1; D not certain. This CDR3 contains 13 residues. Germline CDR1 reads SQVTM; CDR2 reads ANQGSEA. Deletions cut 3 bases from V and 5 bases from J, with 11 bases between. The CDR3 DNA is TGCAGCGTTGAGAAGCACCCCCACAATGAGCAGTTCTTC. As protein: CSVEKHPHNEQFF.

This chain links TRBV6-5 with TRBJ1-2; D is unresolved. CDR1 and CDR2 from the germline V gene are MNHEY and SVGAGI. The CDR3 length is 13 residues. Trimming took 10 bases from V and 0 from J, leaving 12 bases between them. CDR3 amino acids: CATRLTANYGYTF. Here the CDR3 DNA reads TGTGCCACCCGACTCACGGCTAACTATGGCTACACCTTC.